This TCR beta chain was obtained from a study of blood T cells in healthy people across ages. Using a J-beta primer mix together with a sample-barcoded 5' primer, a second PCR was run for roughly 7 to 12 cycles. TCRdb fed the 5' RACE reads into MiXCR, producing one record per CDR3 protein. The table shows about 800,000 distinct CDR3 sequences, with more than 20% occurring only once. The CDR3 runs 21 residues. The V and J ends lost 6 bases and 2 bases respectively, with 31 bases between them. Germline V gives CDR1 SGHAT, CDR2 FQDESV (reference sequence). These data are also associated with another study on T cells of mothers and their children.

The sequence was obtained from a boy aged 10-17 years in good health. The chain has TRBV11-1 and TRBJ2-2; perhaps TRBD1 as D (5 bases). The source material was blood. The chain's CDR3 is CASRPTRSRWTDSGNTGELFF. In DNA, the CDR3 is TGTGCCAGCAGGCCCACCAGGTCCCGTTGGACCGACAGTGGAAACACCGGGGAGCTGTTTTTT.